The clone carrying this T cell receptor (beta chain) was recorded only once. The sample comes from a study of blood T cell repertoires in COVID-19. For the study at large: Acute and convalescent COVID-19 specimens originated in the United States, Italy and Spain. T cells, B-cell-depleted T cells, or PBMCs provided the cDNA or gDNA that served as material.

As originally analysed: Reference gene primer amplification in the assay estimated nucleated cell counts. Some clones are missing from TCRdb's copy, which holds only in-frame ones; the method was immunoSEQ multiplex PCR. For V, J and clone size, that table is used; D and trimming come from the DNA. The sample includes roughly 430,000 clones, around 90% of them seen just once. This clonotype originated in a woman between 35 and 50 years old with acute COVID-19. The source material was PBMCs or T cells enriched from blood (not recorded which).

CDR3 sequence reads: CASSPQDRGGETQYF. DNA of the CDR3: TGTGCCAGTAGTCCCCAGGACAGGGGAGGAGAGACCCAGTACTTC. The chain has TRBV19 and TRBJ2-5; 9 positions match TRBD1. With V trimmed by 5 bases and J by 4 bases, 8 bases remained unmatched. The CDR3 is 15 residues long. CDR1 LNHDA and CDR2 SQIVND come from the germline V gene (reference sequence). Based on the CDR3 plus reference TRBV19 and TRBJ2-5, the full variable domain is DGGITQSPKYLFRKEGQNVTLSCEQNLNHDAMYWYRQDPGQGLRLIYYSQIVNDFQKGDIAEGYSVSREKKESFPLTVTSAQKNPTAFYLCASSPQDRGGETQYFGPGTRLLVL.